This T cell receptor (beta chain) was captured in a study of multiple sclerosis patients with progressive multifocal leukoencephalopathy. Deletions cut 0 bases from V and 1 base from J, with 13 bases between. The CDR3 extends over 16 amino acids. CDR1 and CDR2 from the germline V gene are GTSNPN and SVGIG (reference sequence). Documented time point: five to six months of natalizumab therapy. Prior interferon beta treatment was universal, and the PML patients were all female. At 6 months of natalizumab came T1, and at 12 months came T2. This table comes from immunoSEQ multiplex PCR, and its TCRdb copy is limited to in-frame clones, with some not included. The data hold some 30,000 clones, with just under 90% observed a single time. About this clone itself: Its antigen remains unknown.

The study, taken as a whole, reports: TRBV and TRBJ usage showed no common pattern when PML developed.

The sample here was PBMCs, taken from a patient treated with natalizumab. V usage is TRBV30 and J usage is TRBJ2-1; perhaps TRBD2 as D (6 bases). The sequence was collected from a human donor with multiple sclerosis. CDR3 DNA sequence: TGTGCCTGGAGTGTACGCGGAGGGCCTTCCTACAATGAGCAGTTCTTC. Its protein is CAWSVRGGPSYNEQFF. The full variable domain, in which reference TRBV30 and TRBJ2-1 provide the parts outside the CDR3, is SQTIHQWPATLVQPVGSPLSLECTVEGTSNPNLYWYRQAAGRGLQLLFYSVGIGQISSEVPQNLSASRPQDRQFILSSKKLLLSDSGFYLCAWSVRGGPSYNEQFFGPGTRLTVL.